This section outlines one TCR beta chain sequence together with its context. Antigen specificity is unknown. CDR3 size: 20 residues. Per the germline V gene, CDR1 is SGHAT and CDR2 is FQNNGV. The J segment lost 5 bases and the V segment lost 0 bases, leaving 19 bases of the junction unmatched. The data were taken from a study of siplizumab effects on memory and regulatory T cells. Overall study results and limits: Alloreactive sequences traceable to unstimulated CD4+ memory cells declined significantly under siplizumab.

The protocol was immunoSEQ multiplex PCR, while the TCRdb copy is restricted to in-frame clones and leaves out a portion. Altogether more than 85,000 clones are present, roughly 92% being singletons, with the ten largest covering around 0.6%. The TCR originated in a human donor in good health. The specimen sequenced was Tregs sorted from blood. The rearrangement uses TRBV11-2 and TRBJ2-3; 8 nucleotides agree with TRBD2. The CDR3 reads CASSLDYRDLAGIFLDTQYF. The CDR3, as DNA: TGTGCCAGCAGCTTAGACTATCGGGACCTAGCGGGTATATTCTTAGATACGCAGTATTTT.